A single sample gave rise to the 13 T cell receptor beta chains below, sequenced in a study of PD-L1 blockade in urothelial cancer. This sample's time point: pretreatment peripheral blood. Repertoires were generated with immunoSEQ multiplex PCR, while TCRdb's copy carries only in-frame clones and drops some. The table records about 49,000 clones, 79% of them present only once. Sequencing used PBMCs, obtained around atezolizumab (anti-PD-L1) treatment. The receptors were sampled from a man aged 65 to 79 with urothelial cancer.

This chain links TRBV10-1 with TRBJ1-1; D gene uncertain. V lost 0 bases to trimming and J lost 2 bases, with 16 bases between them. The length of the CDR3 is 17 residues. From germline, CDR1 is WNHNN and CDR2 SYGVQD (reference sequence). The CDR3, as DNA: TGCGCCAGCAGTGAGTCGACCTGGGGTCCGGGAAACACTGAAGCTTTCTTT. Its protein is CASSESTWGPGNTEAFF.

The chain carries TRBV28 and TRBJ2-3; 16 positions agree with TRBD2. Looked up from germline, CDR1 is MDHEN and CDR2 is SYDVKM. The CDR3 contains 16 residues. J lost 4 bases, V lost 6 bases, and 4 bases had no gene match. In DNA, the CDR3 is TGTGCCAGCAGCCAAGGGACTAGCGGGAGGGCAGATACGCAGTATTTT. Translation: CASSQGTSGRADTQYF. The whole variable domain, filled in from reference TRBV28 and TRBJ2-3, reads DVKVTQSSRYLVKRTGEKVFLECVQDMDHENMFWYRQDPGLGLRLIYFSYDVKMKEKGDIPEGYSVSREKKERFSLILESASTNQTSMYLCASSQGTSGRADTQYFGPGTRLTVL.

This chain uses TRBV19 with TRBJ1-4; 7 bases align to TRBD1. The J segment lost 3 bases and the V segment lost 3 bases, leaving 1 base of the junction unmatched. This CDR3 is 14 amino acids long. The germline CDR1 and CDR2 sequences are LNHDA and SQIVND (reference sequence). CDR3 residues: CASSMRGPNEKLFF. Written as DNA, the CDR3 is TGTGCCAGTAGTATGAGGGGGCCTAATGAAAAACTGTTTTTT.

The genes are TRBV6-1 and TRBJ2-7; TRBD1 aligns across 7 bases. The length of the CDR3 is 15 residues. V trimming: 2 bases; J trimming: 1 base; junction bases outside the gene matches: 5. Germline V gene lookup returns CDR1 MNHNS and CDR2 SASEGT. For the CDR3, the DNA is TGTGCCAGCAGTGAAATAGGCAGGGGGTCCTACGAGCAGTACTTC. It yields the protein CASSEIGRGSYEQYF.

In this sample, this clone turned up a few times. The chain couples TRBV10-1 to TRBJ2-2; the match to TRBD1 covers 12 bases. Germline V gene sequence: CDR1 WNHNN, CDR2 SYGVQD (reference sequence). The CDR3 consists of 15 residues. The J segment lost 9 bases and the V segment lost 3 bases, leaving 5 bases of the junction unmatched. CDR3 in amino acids: CASSDGTGGNRELFF. The CDR3 region has the DNA TGCGCCAGCAGTGATGGGACAGGGGGCAACAGGGAGCTGTTTTTT.

The chain joins TRBV5-1 to TRBJ2-2; possibly TRBD1 for D (6 bases). The CDR3 is 15 amino acids. V gave up 2 bases and J gave up 5 bases, with 13 bases separating them. CDR1 and CDR2 (germline): SGHRS, YFSETQ. In DNA form, the CDR3 reads TGCGCCAGCAGCTTAGGTCAGGGGAGTACCGGGGAGCTGTTTTTT. It yields the protein CASSLGQGSTGELFF.

This sequence joins TRBV6-6 and TRBJ1-1, with D hard to call. The CDR3 sequence is 16 residues long. V was shortened by 0 bases and J by 0 bases, with 11 bases between the two germline ends. The germline V gene encodes CDR1 MNHNY and CDR2 SVGAGI (reference sequence). The CDR3 sequence: CASSYSVSHMNTEAFF. CDR3 bases: TGTGCCAGCAGTTACTCGGTTTCACACATGAACACTGAAGCTTTCTTT.

The V and J genes are TRBV18 and TRBJ1-2; D gene unclear. V lost 3 bases, J lost 7 bases, and 21 bases lay in between. CDR1 is KGHSH, CDR2 LQKENI, per germline. This CDR3 spans 16 amino acids. CDR3 sequence: CASSPAATGGGFGYTF. CDR3 sequence (DNA): TGTGCCAGCTCACCGGCCGCTACGGGAGGAGGCTTTGGCTACACCTTC.

V is TRBV6-1 and J is TRBJ2-5; D remains unclear. This CDR3 is built from 12 residues. Trimming stripped 3 bases from V and 9 bases from J, with 11 bases between. Germline assignment: CDR1 MNHNS and CDR2 SASEGT. In DNA, the CDR3 is TGTGCCAGCAGTGAGAAGGTACGGGCCCAGTACTTC. This translates into CASSEKVRAQYF.

In its sample, this clone was seen once. This chain joins TRBV7-3 and TRBJ2-3; tentatively, D is TRBD2 (5 bases). Germline V gene sequence: CDR1 SGHTA, CDR2 FQGTGA. This CDR3 spans 18 amino acids. V was shortened by 5 bases and J by 2 bases, with 23 bases between the two germline ends. CDR3 sequence (DNA): TGTGCCAGCAGCCCAGAAGGCCGTCGAGACGGGAACACAGATACGCAGTATTTT. This encodes CASSPEGRRDGNTDTQYF. The entire variable domain, with the rest obtained from reference TRBV7-3 and TRBJ2-3, is as follows: GAGVSQTPSNKVTEKGKYVELRCDPISGHTALYWYRQSLGQGPEFLIYFQGTGAADDSGLPNDRFFAVRPEGSVSTLKIQRTERGDSAVYLCASSPEGRRDGNTDTQYFGPGTRLTVL.

The chain uses TRBV30 and TRBJ2-7, with a weak D call TRBD2 (6 bases). Per germline, CDR1 GTSNPN and CDR2 SVGIG (reference sequence). This CDR3 contains 14 residues. V gave up 2 bases and J gave up 4 bases, with 15 bases separating them. The CDR3 sequence is CAWSKSGWEYEQYF. The CDR3 coding sequence is TGTGCCTGGAGTAAAAGCGGGTGGGAGTACGAGCAGTACTTC.

The rearrangement uses TRBV5-1 and TRBJ2-1, with 10 bases that match TRBD1. With V trimmed by 3 bases and J by 5 bases, 8 bases remained unmatched. The CDR3 totals 16 residues. Germline CDR1 is SGHRS and CDR2 is YFSETQ. The CDR3 DNA reads TGCGCCAGCAGCTCGACCGGGACAGGGGATGACAATGAGCAGTTCTTC. Translation gives CASSSTGTGDDNEQFF.

This CDR3 is CASSITTANYGYTF. CDR3 DNA sequence: TGTGCCAGTAGTATAACGACAGCTAACTATGGCTACACCTTC. The rearrangement joins TRBV19 to TRBJ1-2; tentative D call: TRBD1 (5 bases). This CDR3 spans 14 amino acids. The V gene lost 2 bases and the J gene lost 0 bases, with 7 bases spanning the gap. Germline CDR1 is LNHDA and CDR2 is SQIVND (reference sequence).